This entry lists 5 T cell receptor beta chains sequenced from one sample in a study of regulatory T cells in long-lasting Graves disease. Stated time point: newly diagnosed GD, antithyroid drugs for less than 3 months. Researchers made the TCR library from RNA that was extracted from PBMCs. The authors built TCR beta libraries using iRepertoire HTBI primers and Arm-PCR of CDR3 regions. TCRdb ran MiXCR on the multiplex PCR reads and lists one entry per CDR3 protein. This table holds some 600,000 distinct CDR3 sequences, 15% to 20% found once. These data were also filed under a second study, of T cells in Graves' hyperthyroidism and ophthalmopathy.

Sequences were derived from peripheral blood mononuclear cells (PBMCs), sampled at new diagnosis, from a patient treated with antithyroid drugs. These receptors were obtained from a man between 18 and 29 years old with Graves disease.

A remark on this clonotype: This sequence may be a read error, since a much larger clone differs from it by one base. The chain joins TRBV28 to TRBJ1-5; the D is unclear. The V gene's germline CDR1 is MDHEN and CDR2 SYDVKM. This CDR3 has 15 residues. The CDR3 region is CAGSPRIGSNQPQHF. CDR3 nucleotide sequence: TGTGCCGGCAGTCCTAGGATAGGCTCCAATCAGCCCCAGCATTTT.

The sample holds many counts of this clonotype. The rearrangement uses TRBV27 and TRBJ2-7, with D tentatively TRBD2 (6 bases). Germline values: CDR1 MNHEY, CDR2 SMNVEV (reference sequence). The V and J ends lost 4 bases and 3 bases respectively, with 13 bases between them. The CDR3 is made up of 14 amino acids. CDR3 amino acids: CASSSLGLSYEQYF. CDR3 DNA: TGTGCCAGCAGTTCCTTGGGACTGAGCTACGAGCAGTACTTC.

This clonotype was detected ten times or more. The chain has TRBV20-1 and TRBJ2-5; D gene ambiguous. Germline CDR1 reads DFQATT; CDR2 reads SNEGSKA (reference sequence). V shed 2 bases and J shed 1 base, with 8 bases lying between them. This CDR3 has 13 amino acids. CDR3 sequence (DNA): TGCAGTGCTAGATACCCCAGCCAAGAGACCCAGTACTTC. This codes for CSARYPSQETQYF.

This clonotype was found many times. The chain uses TRBV27 and TRBJ2-2; D gene unclear. V shed 1 base and J shed 1 base, with 4 bases lying between them. The CDR3 is 14 residues long. Germline V lookup: CDR1 MNHEY, CDR2 SMNVEV (reference sequence). The DNA for the CDR3 is TGTGCCAGCAGTTTATATGGGAACACCGGGGAGCTGTTTTTT. Protein sequence: CASSLYGNTGELFF.

The chain uses TRBV7-2 and TRBJ2-5; TRBD1 is a possible D gene (6 bases). The CDR3 length is 15 residues. V was shortened by 5 bases and J by 3 bases, with 16 bases between the two germline ends. The germline V gene has CDR1 SGHTA and CDR2 FQGNSA. The CDR3 nucleotides read TGTGCCAGCAGCCCGATCCGGACAGCCGAAGAGACCCAGTACTTC. Its translation: CASSPIRTAEETQYF.